A single TCR beta chain is shown here with its context. As yet, its antigen is unknown. Then a second PCR, running roughly 7 to 11 cycles, was carried out with a sample-barcoded 5' primer and a J-beta primer mix. TCRdb passed the 5' RACE reads through MiXCR, listing each CDR3 protein once. The sample includes 650,000 to 950,000 distinct CDR3 sequences, around two fifths seen only once; the top ten take around 21%. This CDR3 contains 14 residues. The ends were cut back, 1 base at V and 7 bases at J, with 14 bases in the middle. From germline, CDR1 is ENHRY and CDR2 SYGVKD. The source of the sample is a study of blood T cells in healthy people across ages. Notes on the study in general: Across samples, TCR beta diversity tracked strongly with naive T cell percentage. Per million T cells, the diversity of TCR beta decreased roughly linearly as age advanced.

This clonotype was sampled from a man aged 55 to 69 in good health. The J gene is TRBJ2-7, the V gene TRBV10-3, with D unresolved. The sequencing input was blood. This CDR3 is CAISEFAENREQYF. CDR3 nucleotide sequence: TGTGCCATCAGTGAGTTTGCAGAAAATCGGGAGCAGTACTTC.